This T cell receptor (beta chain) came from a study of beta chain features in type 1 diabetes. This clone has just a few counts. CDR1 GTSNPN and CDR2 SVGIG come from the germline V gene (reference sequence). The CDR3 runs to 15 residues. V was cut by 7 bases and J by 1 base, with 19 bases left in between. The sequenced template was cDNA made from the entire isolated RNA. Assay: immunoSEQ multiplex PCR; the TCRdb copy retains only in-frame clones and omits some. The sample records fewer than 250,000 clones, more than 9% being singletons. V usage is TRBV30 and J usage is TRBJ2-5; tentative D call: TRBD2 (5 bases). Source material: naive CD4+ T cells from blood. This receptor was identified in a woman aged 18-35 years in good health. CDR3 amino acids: CASEPPAGSQETQYF. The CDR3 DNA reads TGTGCCTCAGAACCCCCCGCGGGCTCCCAAGAGACCCAGTACTTC.